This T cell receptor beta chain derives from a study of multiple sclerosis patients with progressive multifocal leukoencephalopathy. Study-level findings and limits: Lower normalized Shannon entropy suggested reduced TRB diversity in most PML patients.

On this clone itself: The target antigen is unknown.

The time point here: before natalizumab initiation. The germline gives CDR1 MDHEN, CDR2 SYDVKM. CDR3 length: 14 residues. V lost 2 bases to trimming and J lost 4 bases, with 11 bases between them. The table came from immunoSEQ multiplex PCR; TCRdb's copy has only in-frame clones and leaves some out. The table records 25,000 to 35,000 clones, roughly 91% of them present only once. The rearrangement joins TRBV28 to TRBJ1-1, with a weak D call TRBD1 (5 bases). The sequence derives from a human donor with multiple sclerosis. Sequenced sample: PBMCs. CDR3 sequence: CASSLRGGGTEAFF. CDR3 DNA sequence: TGTGCCAGCAGTTTACGTGGGGGAGGCACTGAAGCTTTCTTT.